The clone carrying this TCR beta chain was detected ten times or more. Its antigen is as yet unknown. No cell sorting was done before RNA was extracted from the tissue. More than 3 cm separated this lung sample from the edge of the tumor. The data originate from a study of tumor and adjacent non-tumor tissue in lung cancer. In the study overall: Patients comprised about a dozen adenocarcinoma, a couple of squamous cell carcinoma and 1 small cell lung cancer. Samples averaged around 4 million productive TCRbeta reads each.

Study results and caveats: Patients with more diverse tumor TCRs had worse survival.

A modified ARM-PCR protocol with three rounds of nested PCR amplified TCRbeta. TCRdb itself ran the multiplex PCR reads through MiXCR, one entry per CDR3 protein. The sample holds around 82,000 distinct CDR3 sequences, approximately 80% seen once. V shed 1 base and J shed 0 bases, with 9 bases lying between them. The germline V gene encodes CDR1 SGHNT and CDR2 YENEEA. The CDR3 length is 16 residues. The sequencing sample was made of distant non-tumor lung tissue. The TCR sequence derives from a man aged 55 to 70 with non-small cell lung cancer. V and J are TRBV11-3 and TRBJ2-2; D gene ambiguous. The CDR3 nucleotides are TGTGCCAGCAGCTTAGGTACCATTACGAACACCGGGGAGCTGTTTTTT. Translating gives CASSLGTITNTGELFF. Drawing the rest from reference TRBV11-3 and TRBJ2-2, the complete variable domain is EAGVVQSPRYKIIEKKQPVAFWCNPISGHNTLYWYLQNLGQGPELLIRYENEEAVDDSQLPKDRFSAERLKGVDSTLKIQPAELGDSAVYLCASSLGTITNTGELFFGEGSRLTVL.